The 27 T cell receptor beta chains in this list originate from one sample, sequenced in a study of CD8+ T cells in alopecia areata. cDNA reverse transcribed from extracted RNA served as the sequencing template. The data were produced by immunoSEQ multiplex PCR, yet TCRdb's version contains in-frame clones alone and is incomplete. The sample carries more than 100,000 clones, about 60% recorded once. The sample taken for sequencing was CD4+ T cells sorted from blood. These receptors came from a human donor in good health.

The rearrangement links TRBV5-1 to TRBJ2-1, with 10 bases aligning to TRBD1. Unmatched junction bases numbered 4, after V lost 0 bases and J lost 7 bases. The length of the CDR3 is 15 residues. CDR1 is SGHRS, CDR2 YFSETQ, per germline. The CDR3 coding sequence is TGCGCCAGCAGCTTGGGACAGGGGGCTTTAAATGAGCAGTTCTTC. It yields the protein CASSLGQGALNEQFF.

This clone was found a few times. V is TRBV15 and J is TRBJ2-1; 8 nucleotides agree with TRBD2. The CDR3 totals 15 residues. The V and J ends lost 0 bases and 5 bases, in that order; junction bases with no gene match: 3. The germline CDR1 and CDR2 sequences are LNHNV and YYDKDF (reference sequence). The CDR3 reads CATSRERGVNNEQFF. The CDR3 DNA follows: TGTGCCACCAGCAGAGAGCGGGGGGTAAACAATGAGCAGTTCTTC.

This chain joins TRBV10-3 and TRBJ2-3; 12 nucleotides align to TRBD2. CDR1 ENHRY and CDR2 SYGVKD come from the germline V gene. The junction had 2 bases not matched to a gene; V was cut back by 3 bases and J by 4 bases. The CDR3 has 15 amino acids. CDR3 sequence: CAISDASGGADTQYF. The CDR3 nucleotides are TGTGCCATCAGTGACGCTAGCGGGGGGGCAGATACGCAGTATTTT.

This clone was observed at least ten times. V usage is TRBV19 and J usage is TRBJ2-4; the D gene is possibly TRBD1 (5 bases). Germline V gene lookup returns CDR1 LNHDA and CDR2 SQIVND (reference sequence). This CDR3 has 14 amino acids. With 5 bases removed from V and 0 bases from J, the gap between germline ends came to 8 bases. The DNA of the CDR3 is TGTGCCAGTAGTCGGCAGGGAGCCAAAAACATTCAGTACTTC. This sequence encodes CASSRQGAKNIQYF.

The sample holds a few counts of this clone. CDR3 in amino acids: CASSAQSNTEAFF. Here the CDR3 DNA reads TGCGCCAGCAGTGCGCAGAGTAACACTGAAGCTTTCTTT. The V gene is TRBV5-1, the J gene TRBJ1-1; no clear D. Germline loops: CDR1 SGHRS, CDR2 YFSETQ. V shed 5 bases and J shed 2 bases, with 10 bases lying between them. The CDR3 length is 13 residues. The full variable domain, its missing parts supplied by reference TRBV5-1 and TRBJ1-1, is KAGVTQTPRYLIKTRGQQVTLSCSPISGHRSVSWYQQTPGQGLQFLFEYFSETQRNKGNFPGRFSGRQFSNSRSEMNVSTLELGDSALYLCASSAQSNTEAFFGQGTRLTVV.

The V gene is TRBV12-5, the J gene TRBJ2-1, with D perhaps matching TRBD2 (7 bases). Trimming cost V 3 bases and J 10 bases, with 19 bases left between them. CDR1 and CDR2 from the germline V gene are LGHNT and FRNRAP. The length of the CDR3 is 15 residues. The CDR3 sequence: CASGFGRGGQQEQFF. In DNA form, the CDR3 reads TGTGCTAGTGGTTTTGGCCGCGGGGGCCAACAGGAGCAGTTCTTC. The variable domain in full, completed from reference TRBV12-5 and TRBJ2-1, reads DARVTQTPRHKVTEMGQEVTMRCQPILGHNTVFWYRQTMMQGLELLAYFRNRAPLDDSGMPKDRFSAEMPDATLATLKIQPSEPRDSAVYFCASGFGRGGQQEQFFGPGTRLTVL.

This clone turned up a few times. J is TRBJ2-5 and V is TRBV5-1, with 8 bases matching TRBD1. Trimming took 2 bases from V and 3 from J; bases not matched to a gene: 3. Germline loops: CDR1 SGHRS, CDR2 YFSETQ. CDR3 length equals 14 residues. The CDR3 bases are TGCGCCAGCAGCTTCCAGGGGGCCGAAGAGACCCAGTACTTC. It translates to CASSFQGAEETQYF.

The chain has TRBV6-5 and TRBJ1-6; 7 bases are shared with TRBD1. The CDR3 runs to 14 residues. Germline-derived CDR1 and CDR2 are MNHEY and SVGAGI. After removal of 4 bases from V and 7 bases from J, the junction contained 4 bases not matched to a gene. The CDR3 DNA sequence: TGTGCCAGCAGTTCCAGGGGGGGAAATTCACCCCTCCACTTT. Translating it yields CASSSRGGNSPLHF.

The chain employs TRBV6-1 and TRBJ2-1; maybe TRBD2 (6 bases). CDR3 size: 14 residues. V shed 6 bases and J shed 3 bases, with 12 bases lying between them. From germline, CDR1 is MNHNS and CDR2 SASEGT. The CDR3 spells CASRGEAGYNEQFF. For the CDR3, the DNA is TGTGCCAGCAGAGGGGAGGCCGGCTACAATGAGCAGTTCTTC.

The table lists this clone with a few counts. This chain joins TRBV25-1 and TRBJ2-1; 7 nucleotides line up with TRBD1. Germline CDR1 is MGHDK and CDR2 is SYGVNS. The CDR3 has 15 amino acids. The V segment lost 5 bases and the J segment 4 bases; nucleotides outside the gene matches: 8. This chain's CDR3 is CASSKGASVYNEQFF. The CDR3 DNA reads TGTGCCAGCAGTAAGGGGGCCTCAGTTTACAATGAGCAGTTCTTC.

The chain couples TRBV30 to TRBJ2-2; D unclear. Trimming left V 4 bases short and J 0 bases short, with 6 bases between. Per germline, CDR1 GTSNPN and CDR2 SVGIG (reference sequence). The CDR3 contains 13 residues. Written as DNA, the CDR3 is TGTGCCTGGACTCCACCGAACACCGGGGAGCTGTTTTTT. This translates into CAWTPPNTGELFF.

The V and J genes are TRBV9 and TRBJ2-3, with D possibly being TRBD1 (5 bases). This CDR3 spans 14 amino acids. The ends were cut back, 0 bases at V and 6 bases at J, with 11 bases in the middle. Germline values: CDR1 SGDLS, CDR2 YYNGEE. The CDR3: CASSVARGSDTQYF. CDR3 nucleotide sequence: TGTGCCAGCAGCGTAGCAAGGGGTTCGGATACGCAGTATTTT.

V and J are TRBV28 and TRBJ2-7; possible D gene TRBD2, 5 bases. The germline gives CDR1 MDHEN, CDR2 SYDVKM. This CDR3 comprises 12 residues. V lost 6 bases and J lost 2, with 8 bases in between. The CDR3 spells CASRSGPYEQYF. CDR3 bases: TGTGCCAGCAGGAGCGGTCCCTACGAGCAGTACTTC.

This clone came up a few times. The rearrangement uses TRBV30 and TRBJ1-5, with D possibly matching TRBD1 (6 bases). The V and J ends lost 1 base and 5 bases respectively, with 9 bases between them. The CDR3 has 13 amino acids. Germline-derived CDR1 and CDR2 are GTSNPN and SVGIG (reference sequence). CDR3 nucleotide sequence: TGTGCCTGGAGTGAACAGGGAGATCAGCCCCAGCATTTT. Protein sequence: CAWSEQGDQPQHF.

This clone was counted between two and nine times. The chain recombines TRBV29-1 with TRBJ2-5; D is perhaps TRBD2 (6 bases). CDR1 is SQVTM, CDR2 ANQGSEA, per germline. Trimming stripped 6 bases from V and 8 bases from J, with 22 bases between. The CDR3 contains 14 residues. This chain's CDR3 is CSVGRGILNSTQYF. The CDR3 DNA reads TGCAGCGTCGGGCGGGGAATATTAAACAGTACCCAGTACTTC. The whole variable domain, filled in from reference TRBV29-1 and TRBJ2-5, reads SAVISQKPSRDICQRGTSLTIQCQVDSQVTMMFWYRQQPGQSLTLIATANQGSEATYESGFVIDKFPISRPNLTFSTLTVSNMSPEDSSIYLCSVGRGILNSTQYFGPGTRLLVL.

As to this clone: At one boundary the junction diverges from the germline segment, which might be a read error. V gene TRBV29-1 combines with J gene TRBJ2-5; D unclear. The CDR3 has 12 amino acids. CDR1 is SQVTM, CDR2 ANQGSEA, per germline. The CDR3 region is CSVKDQTETQYF. In nucleotides, the CDR3 is TGCAGCGTTAAAGACCAGACAGAGACCCAGTACTTC.

The chain is built from TRBV5-4 and TRBJ1-6; a possible D gene is TRBD1 (6 bases). Germline CDR1 SGHNT, CDR2 YYREEE (reference sequence). The V and J ends lost 3 bases and 4 bases respectively, with 8 bases between them. The CDR3 has 14 amino acids. The CDR3 DNA reads as TGTGCCAGCAGCTCAGGACAGTATAATTCACCCCTCCACTTT. Protein: CASSSGQYNSPLHF.

The rearrangement links TRBV18 to TRBJ2-7, with 8 bases lining up with TRBD1. CDR3 size: 14 residues. V shed 3 bases, J shed 6 bases, and the junction held 7 bases outside the gene matches. Per the germline V gene, CDR1 is KGHSH and CDR2 is LQKENI. CDR3 sequence reads: CASSPTDRAIEQYF. CDR3 bases: TGTGCCAGCTCACCGACGGACAGGGCGATCGAGCAGTACTTC.

This chain joins TRBV27 and TRBJ2-1; 9 positions agree with TRBD1. This CDR3 region has 13 residues. The V gene's germline CDR1 is MNHEY and CDR2 SMNVEV (reference sequence). Trimming cost V 5 bases and J 11 bases; bases outside gene matches: 7. The DNA of the CDR3 is TGTGCCAGCAGTCTACGGGACAGGGATCAGCAGTTCTTC. As protein: CASSLRDRDQQFF.

The chain uses TRBV18 and TRBJ1-5, with 11 bases fitting TRBD1. Unmatched junction bases numbered 4, after V lost 2 bases and J lost 4 bases. Germline values: CDR1 KGHSH, CDR2 LQKENI. The CDR3 spans 16 residues. CDR3 nucleotide sequence: TGTGCCAGCTCACCAAGCGGGACAGGGGGAAATCAGCCCCAGCATTTT. Protein: CASSPSGTGGNQPQHF.

The gene calls are TRBV7-9 and TRBJ1-2, with D tentatively TRBD1 (6 bases). The CDR3 contains 15 residues. Trimming cost V 3 bases and J 0 bases, with 11 bases left between them. CDR1 and CDR2 (germline): SEHNR, FQNEAQ (reference sequence). This CDR3 is CASSFGQTSNYGYTF. The CDR3 bases are TGTGCCAGCAGCTTTGGACAGACTTCTAACTATGGCTACACCTTC.

This clone showed up just a few times. V gene TRBV6-5 combines with J gene TRBJ2-3, with TRBD1 identical over 8 bases. J gave up 2 bases and V 2 bases, and 3 bases lay outside the gene matches. The length of the CDR3 is 15 residues. The germline V gene has CDR1 MNHEY and CDR2 SVGAGI. CDR3 residues: CASSYQGADTDTQYF. CDR3 DNA: TGTGCCAGCAGTTACCAGGGGGCGGACACAGATACGCAGTATTTT.

This clone was observed at least ten times. V usage is TRBV7-9 and J usage is TRBJ2-6; a weak D match, TRBD2 (5 bases). The CDR3 length is 16 residues. CDR1 and CDR2 (germline): SEHNR, FQNEAQ (reference sequence). Trimming cost V 9 bases and J 0 bases, with 15 bases left between them. CDR3 residues: CASGKREISGANVLTF. The CDR3, as DNA: TGTGCCAGTGGTAAAAGGGAGATCTCTGGGGCCAACGTCCTGACTTTC.

The chain recombines TRBV29-1 with TRBJ1-1; a weak D match, TRBD1 (5 bases). V lost 6 bases and J 1 base, leaving 9 bases between the germline ends. There are 12 residues in the CDR3. Germline assignment: CDR1 SQVTM and CDR2 ANQGSEA. The CDR3 DNA reads as TGCAGCGTCGAGGGACGGAACACTGAAGCTTTCTTT. It codes for CSVEGRNTEAFF.

This clone has only a few counts. This chain joins TRBV15 and TRBJ1-1, with D possibly TRBD1 on 6 matching bases. V was pared by 4 bases and J by 5 bases, with 14 bases between. CDR1 and CDR2 (germline): LNHNV, YYDKDF (reference sequence). The CDR3 is 14 amino acids. CDR3 in DNA: TGTGCCACCAGCACCCGACAGGAGCTAACTGAAGCTTTCTTT. This sequence encodes CATSTRQELTEAFF.

The gene calls are TRBV30 and TRBJ2-3; 10 positions match TRBD2. Germline V lookup: CDR1 GTSNPN, CDR2 SVGIG (reference sequence). With V trimmed by 5 bases and J by 6 bases, 5 bases remained unmatched. The CDR3 loop spans 13 amino acids. CDR3 DNA sequence: TGTGCCTGGCTCAAGCGGGGGGGGGATACGCAGTATTTT. Protein sequence: CAWLKRGGDTQYF.

This clone was detected a few times. This CDR3 is CAISQGIANYGYTF. The CDR3 DNA sequence: TGTGCCATCAGCCAGGGGATAGCTAACTATGGCTACACCTTC. The gene calls are TRBV10-3 and TRBJ1-2, with TRBD1 as a possible D gene (6 bases). V lost 6 bases and J 0 bases, leaving 11 bases between the germline ends. The CDR3 spans 14 residues. Germline CDR1 is ENHRY and CDR2 is SYGVKD.